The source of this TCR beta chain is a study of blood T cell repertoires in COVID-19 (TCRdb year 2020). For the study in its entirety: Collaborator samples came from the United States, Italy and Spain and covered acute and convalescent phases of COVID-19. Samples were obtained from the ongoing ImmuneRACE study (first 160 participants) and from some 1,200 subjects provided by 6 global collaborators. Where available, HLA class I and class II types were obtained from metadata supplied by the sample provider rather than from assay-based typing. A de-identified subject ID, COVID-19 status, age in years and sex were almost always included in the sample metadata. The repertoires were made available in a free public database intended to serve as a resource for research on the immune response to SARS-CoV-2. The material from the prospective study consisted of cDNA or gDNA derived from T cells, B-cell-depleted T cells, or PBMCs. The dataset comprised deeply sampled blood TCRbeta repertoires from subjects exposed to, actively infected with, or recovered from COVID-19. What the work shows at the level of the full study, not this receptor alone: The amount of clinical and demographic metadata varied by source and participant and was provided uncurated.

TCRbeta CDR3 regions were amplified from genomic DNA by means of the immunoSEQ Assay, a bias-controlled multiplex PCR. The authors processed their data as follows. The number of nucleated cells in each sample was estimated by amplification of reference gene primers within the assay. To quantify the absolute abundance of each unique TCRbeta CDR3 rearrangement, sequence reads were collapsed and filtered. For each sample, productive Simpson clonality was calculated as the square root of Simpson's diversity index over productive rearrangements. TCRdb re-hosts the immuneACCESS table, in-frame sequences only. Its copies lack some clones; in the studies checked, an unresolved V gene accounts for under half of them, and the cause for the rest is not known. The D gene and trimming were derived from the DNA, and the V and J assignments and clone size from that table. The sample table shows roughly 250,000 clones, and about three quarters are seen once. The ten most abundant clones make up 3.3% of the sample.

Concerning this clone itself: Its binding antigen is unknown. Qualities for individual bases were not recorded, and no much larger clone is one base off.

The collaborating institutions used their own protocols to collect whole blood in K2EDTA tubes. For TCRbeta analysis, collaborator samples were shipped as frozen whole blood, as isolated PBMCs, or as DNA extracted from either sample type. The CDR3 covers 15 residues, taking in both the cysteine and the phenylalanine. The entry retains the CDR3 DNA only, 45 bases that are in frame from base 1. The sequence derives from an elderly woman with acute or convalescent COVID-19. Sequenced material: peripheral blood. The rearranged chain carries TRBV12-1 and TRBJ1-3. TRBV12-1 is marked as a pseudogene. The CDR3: CASSFAGDPGNTIYF. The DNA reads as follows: TGTGCCAGCAGCTTTGCAGGAGATCCTGGAAACACCATATATTTT.